Below are 29 T cell receptor beta chains sequenced from a single sample in a study of blood T cell repertoires in COVID-19 (dated by TCRdb to 2020 to 2022). Library prep was done by the immunoSEQ multiplex PCR assay. Here the immuneACCESS table is served through TCRdb, limited to in-frame sequences with V and J called. Missing clones are a known gap in these copies; in checked studies unresolved V genes cover under half, and the rest lacks a known reason. The sample table shows some 220,000 clones, and roughly 85% are seen once. About 2.4% of the sample is held by the ten biggest clonotypes. What was sequenced was peripheral blood. The receptor source for this set is a woman in her seventies with COVID-19, enrolled during active disease.

This clone was picked up one time. The chain is built from TRBV10-3 and TRBJ2-1; D might be TRBD1 (5 bases). This CDR3 is 15 amino acids long. Trimming took 7 bases from V and 0 from J, leaving 13 bases between them. Looked up from germline, CDR1 is ENHRY and CDR2 is SYGVKD. The CDR3 DNA reads TGTGCCATCACTGAAGGGGTCAGCTCCTACAATGAGCAGTTCTTC. Its protein product is CAITEGVSSYNEQFF.

The chain employs TRBV12-5 and TRBJ2-1; 8 bases match TRBD1. This CDR3 has 16 residues. Germline CDR1 and CDR2: LGHNT and FRNRAP. V lost 4 bases and J lost 6; bases outside the gene matches: 11. CDR3 protein: CASGSPRQGSVNEQFF. Written as DNA, the CDR3 is TGTGCTAGTGGTTCTCCCCGACAGGGGAGTGTCAATGAGCAGTTCTTC.

The rearrangement uses TRBV25-1 and TRBJ2-5; 12 positions agree with TRBD1. The germline CDR1 and CDR2 sequences are MGHDK and SYGVNS. There are 17 residues in the CDR3. V shed 4 bases, J shed 4 bases, and the junction held 10 bases outside the gene matches. The chain's CDR3 is CASSATPGQGAGETQYF. CDR3 DNA: TGTGCCAGCAGTGCTACCCCGGGACAGGGGGCTGGAGAGACCCAGTACTTC.

This clone was counted once. The V gene is TRBV5-5, the J gene TRBJ2-1, with 8 nucleotides matching TRBD2. Trimming removed 2 bases from V and 4 bases from J; junction bases left unmatched: 5. The germline V gene has CDR1 SGHKS and CDR2 YYEKEE (reference sequence). The CDR3 is 15 amino acids. As DNA, the CDR3 is TGTGCCAGCAGCTTAGCGGGAGATCCTTACAATGAGCAGTTCTTC. This sequence encodes CASSLAGDPYNEQFF.

The chain employs TRBV7-2 and TRBJ1-2; maybe TRBD1 (6 bases). This CDR3 is built from 15 residues. The ends were cut back, 1 base at V and 0 bases at J, with 9 bases in the middle. CDR1 and CDR2 from the germline V gene are SGHTA and FQGNSA. CDR3 sequence (DNA): TGTGCCAGCAGCTTAGATGGGACAACTAACTATGGCTACACCTTC. This sequence encodes CASSLDGTTNYGYTF.

The J gene is TRBJ1-5, the V gene TRBV7-2; D is perhaps TRBD1 (5 bases). In germline, CDR1 is SGHTA, CDR2 FQGNSA. The V end was cut by 2 bases, the J end by 3 bases, with 14 bases between. There are 16 residues in the CDR3. The CDR3 region is CASSLSGMLSNQPQHF. CDR3 bases: TGTGCCAGCAGCTTATCAGGGATGTTATCCAATCAGCCCCAGCATTTT.

The chain has TRBV7-2 and TRBJ1-2, with D unresolved. The ends were cut back, 5 bases at V and 4 bases at J, with 14 bases in the middle. This CDR3 comprises 14 residues. Germline CDR1 reads SGHTA; CDR2 reads FQGNSA. The CDR3 protein is CASSEQTLIYGYTF. Written as DNA, the CDR3 is TGTGCCAGCAGCGAACAGACCCTTATCTATGGCTACACCTTC.

This clone appeared once. The chain joins TRBV5-1 to TRBJ1-1, with no clear D. V lost 1 base and J 4 bases, leaving 14 bases between the germline ends. Germline CDR1 reads SGHRS; CDR2 reads YFSETQ. This CDR3 is 15 amino acids long. This chain's CDR3 is CASSLTTSTTTEAFF. The CDR3, as DNA: TGCGCCAGCAGCTTGACAACCTCTACTACCACTGAAGCTTTCTTT.

As regards this clone: An end of the junction differs from the germline gene, which may be a read error. The genes are TRBV7-7 and TRBJ2-3; 10 bases map to TRBD2. There are 14 residues in the CDR3. Germline assignment: CDR1 SSHAT and CDR2 FNYEAQ (reference sequence). CDR3 in amino acids: CASSPSGGGDTQYF. In DNA, the CDR3 is TGTGCTAGCAGCCCTAGCGGGGGAGGAGATACGCAGTATTTT.

The V gene is TRBV6-2 or TRBV6-3, the J gene TRBJ2-2; 8 bases match TRBD1. Germline CDR1 MNHEY, CDR2 SVGEGT. V shed 4 bases and J 8 bases; nucleotides not matched to a gene: 6. The CDR3 has 14 residues. The CDR3 spells CASSFQGALGELFF. The CDR3 DNA is TGTGCCAGCAGTTTCCAGGGGGCGCTTGGGGAGCTGTTTTTT.

The J gene is TRBJ1-3, the V gene TRBV5-4; 9 nucleotides align to TRBD1. The CDR3 is 16 residues long. CDR1 is SGHNT, CDR2 YYREEE, per germline (reference sequence). J was trimmed by 4 bases and V by 3 bases; bases with no gene match: 8. The CDR3 reads CASSSPGQGRGNTIYF. The CDR3 nucleotides read TGTGCCAGCAGCTCACCCGGACAGGGGAGAGGAAACACCATATATTTT.

J is TRBJ1-2 and V is TRBV19; a possible D gene is TRBD1 (6 bases). Germline CDR1 is LNHDA and CDR2 is SQIVND (reference sequence). The CDR3 length is 14 residues. The V gene lost 5 bases and the J gene lost 5 bases, with 15 bases spanning the gap. For the CDR3, the DNA is TGTGCCAGTAGTTACAGGGAAGATAGGTATGGCTACACCTTC. Its protein product is CASSYREDRYGYTF.

J is TRBJ2-2 and V is TRBV27, with D perhaps matching TRBD1 (6 bases). The ends were cut back, 2 bases at V and 7 bases at J, with 23 bases in the middle. CDR1 and CDR2 from the germline V gene are MNHEY and SMNVEV (reference sequence). The CDR3 consists of 18 residues. CDR3 sequence: CASSLRLGEGGTSGELFF. Written as DNA, the CDR3 is TGTGCCAGCAGTTTAAGATTGGGGGAAGGGGGAACAAGCGGGGAGCTGTTTTTT.

This clone was observed a single time. This chain connects TRBV7-2 to TRBJ1-5; D is undetermined. The CDR3 sequence is 16 residues long. Per the germline V gene, CDR1 is SGHTA and CDR2 is FQGNSA. With 2 bases removed from V and 0 bases from J, the gap between germline ends came to 11 bases. The CDR3 sequence is CASSLTTVNSNQPQHF. The CDR3, as DNA: TGTGCCAGCAGCTTAACTACCGTAAATAGCAATCAGCCCCAGCATTTT.

The genes are TRBV9 and TRBJ2-7; TRBD2 aligns across 9 bases. The CDR3 contains 16 residues. The germline gives CDR1 SGDLS, CDR2 YYNGEE. The trim removed 0 bases at V and 4 bases at J, leaving 8 bases unmatched. CDR3 residues: CASSVAGRGGLYEQYF. CDR3 DNA: TGTGCCAGCAGCGTAGCTGGGCGGGGGGGCCTATACGAGCAGTACTTC.

The rearrangement links TRBV9 to TRBJ1-5; 7 nucleotides agree with TRBD1. Germline V gene lookup returns CDR1 SGDLS and CDR2 YYNGEE. The CDR3 runs to 14 residues. J was trimmed by 6 bases and V by 4 bases; bases with no gene match: 7. The CDR3 loop is CASSHTGAGQPQHF. The CDR3 DNA sequence: TGTGCCAGCAGCCACACAGGGGCTGGTCAGCCCCAGCATTTT.

CDR3 loop: CASSSGQGRKETQYF. The CDR3 DNA reads as TGTGCCAGCAGTTCGGGACAGGGGAGGAAGGAGACCCAGTACTTC. This chain connects TRBV6-5 to TRBJ2-5; 10 bases line up with TRBD1. The CDR3 is 15 residues long. Trimming cost V 4 bases and J 5 bases; bases outside gene matches: 7. Germline-derived CDR1 and CDR2 are MNHEY and SVGAGI.

The J gene is TRBJ1-5, the V gene TRBV6-2 or TRBV6-3, with D maybe TRBD1 (5 bases). The germline CDR1 and CDR2 sequences are MNHEY and SVGEGT. Between the trimmed V and J ends, which lost 1 base and 1 base, there was a span of 8 bases. The CDR3 contains 15 residues. Here the CDR3 reads CASSYWAGSNQPQHF. As DNA, the CDR3 is TGTGCCAGCAGTTACTGGGCAGGGAGCAATCAGCCCCAGCATTTT.

The V and J genes are TRBV3-1 (or the pseudogene TRBV3-2) and TRBJ1-3; D remains unclear. V was clipped by 1 base and J by 11 bases, with 12 bases between them. Looked up from germline, CDR1 is LGHDT and CDR2 is YNNKEL (reference sequence). The CDR3 totals 13 residues. CDR3 DNA sequence: TGTGCCAGCAGCCAAGGGGCGTCGATTCCCATATATTTT. Its protein product is CASSQGASIPIYF.

The gene calls are TRBV2 and TRBJ2-6; the D gene is possibly TRBD1 (5 bases). With 7 bases removed from V and 2 bases from J, the gap between germline ends came to 9 bases. The CDR3 runs 14 residues. The germline CDR1 and CDR2 sequences are SNHLY and FYNNEI. The CDR3 is CASKQAPGANVLTF. CDR3 nucleotide sequence: TGTGCCAGCAAACAGGCTCCTGGGGCCAACGTCCTGACTTTC.

The genes are TRBV27 and TRBJ2-7; 9 bases map to TRBD2. Per the germline V gene, CDR1 is MNHEY and CDR2 is SMNVEV (reference sequence). J was trimmed by 5 bases and V by 2 bases; bases with no gene match: 13. The CDR3 is made up of 17 amino acids. The CDR3 DNA reads TGTGCCAGCAGTTTACGTGGCGGGAGGGCCTCTGTAAACGAGCAGTACTTC. Its translation: CASSLRGGRASVNEQYF.

J is TRBJ1-2 and V is TRBV19; no reliable D call. Trimming took 2 bases from V and 4 from J, leaving 20 bases between them. Germline V CDR1 and CDR2: LNHDA, SQIVND (reference sequence). This CDR3 has 17 amino acids. The chain's CDR3 is CASSITTPGLIPYGYTF. CDR3 in DNA: TGTGCCAGTAGTATAACCACCCCAGGCCTGATTCCCTATGGCTACACCTTC.

The chain combines TRBV4-3 with TRBJ1-2, with 8 bases aligning to TRBD1. Germline trimming cut 4 bases from V and 7 bases from J; bases unmatched to any gene: 11. This CDR3 spans 15 amino acids. CDR1 is LGHNA, CDR2 YSLEER, per germline. The CDR3 DNA reads as TGCGCCAGCAGCCCGGACACGACAGGGGTCGGTGGCTACACCTTC. It translates to CASSPDTTGVGGYTF.

This chain joins TRBV7-8 and TRBJ1-3; D not certain. The CDR3 contains 15 residues. The germline V gene encodes CDR1 SGHVS and CDR2 FQNEAQ. Trimming took 1 base from V and 1 from J, leaving 8 bases between them. In DNA form, the CDR3 reads TGTGCCAGCAGCTTAGTGGAGAGGTCTGGAAACACCATATATTTT. It specifies CASSLVERSGNTIYF.

This clone was counted once. The chain uses TRBV27 and TRBJ2-7, with 12 positions matching TRBD2. J gave up 4 bases and V 5 bases, and 6 bases lay outside the gene matches. CDR3 length: 15 residues. Germline-derived CDR1 and CDR2 are MNHEY and SMNVEV (reference sequence). The CDR3 reads CASSPLAGGAYEQYF. The DNA for the CDR3 is TGTGCCAGCAGTCCCCTAGCGGGAGGGGCATACGAGCAGTACTTC.

The gene calls are TRBV11-3 and TRBJ1-1; TRBD1 matches 8 bases. Germline V lookup: CDR1 SGHNT, CDR2 YENEEA. The CDR3 contains 15 residues. V lost 1 base, J lost 10 bases, and 11 bases stayed unmatched. The CDR3 DNA follows: TGTGCCAGCAGCTTAGTTCAGGGGGCTTTACGTCGAGCTTTCTTT. As protein: CASSLVQGALRRAFF.

The gene calls are TRBV29-1 and TRBJ2-3, with 9 bases identical to TRBD2. V gave up 2 bases and J gave up 8 bases; unmatched junction bases: 8. Germline CDR1 SQVTM, CDR2 ANQGSEA. The CDR3 covers 14 residues. The CDR3 loop reads CSVEPVAAGGTQYF. In nucleotides, the CDR3 is TGCAGCGTTGAACCCGTCGCAGCGGGGGGTACGCAGTATTTT.

The rearrangement links TRBV4-1 to TRBJ2-1; D gene unclear. V gave up 4 bases and J gave up 2 bases, with 15 bases separating them. The germline gives CDR1 MGHRA, CDR2 YSYEKL. CDR3 size: 16 residues. The CDR3 reads CASSPLSVKTYNEQFF. CDR3 coding DNA: TGCGCCAGCAGCCCTCTCTCGGTGAAAACCTACAATGAGCAGTTCTTC.

The rearrangement joins TRBV7-9 to TRBJ2-2; 7 positions match TRBD2. V was pared by 4 bases and J by 4 bases, with 9 bases of the junction left unmatched. Germline V gene sequence: CDR1 SEHNR, CDR2 FQNEAQ (reference sequence). This CDR3 has 16 residues. CDR3 protein: CASSSRTSLITGELFF. CDR3 bases: TGTGCCAGCAGCTCCCGGACTAGTTTGATCACCGGGGAGCTGTTTTTT.